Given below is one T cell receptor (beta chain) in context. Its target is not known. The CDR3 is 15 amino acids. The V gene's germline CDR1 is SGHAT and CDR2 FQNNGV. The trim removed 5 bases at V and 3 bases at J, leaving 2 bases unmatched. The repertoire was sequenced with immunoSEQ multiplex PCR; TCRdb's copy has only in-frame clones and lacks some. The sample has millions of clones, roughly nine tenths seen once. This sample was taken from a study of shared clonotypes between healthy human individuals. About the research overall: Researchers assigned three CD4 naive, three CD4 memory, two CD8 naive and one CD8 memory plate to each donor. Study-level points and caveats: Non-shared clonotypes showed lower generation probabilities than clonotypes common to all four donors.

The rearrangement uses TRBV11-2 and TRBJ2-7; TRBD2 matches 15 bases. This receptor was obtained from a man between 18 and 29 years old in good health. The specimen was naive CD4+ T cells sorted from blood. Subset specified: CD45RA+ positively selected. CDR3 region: CASSGTSGGNYEQYF. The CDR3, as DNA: TGTGCCAGCAGCGGGACTAGCGGGGGGAACTACGAGCAGTACTTC.